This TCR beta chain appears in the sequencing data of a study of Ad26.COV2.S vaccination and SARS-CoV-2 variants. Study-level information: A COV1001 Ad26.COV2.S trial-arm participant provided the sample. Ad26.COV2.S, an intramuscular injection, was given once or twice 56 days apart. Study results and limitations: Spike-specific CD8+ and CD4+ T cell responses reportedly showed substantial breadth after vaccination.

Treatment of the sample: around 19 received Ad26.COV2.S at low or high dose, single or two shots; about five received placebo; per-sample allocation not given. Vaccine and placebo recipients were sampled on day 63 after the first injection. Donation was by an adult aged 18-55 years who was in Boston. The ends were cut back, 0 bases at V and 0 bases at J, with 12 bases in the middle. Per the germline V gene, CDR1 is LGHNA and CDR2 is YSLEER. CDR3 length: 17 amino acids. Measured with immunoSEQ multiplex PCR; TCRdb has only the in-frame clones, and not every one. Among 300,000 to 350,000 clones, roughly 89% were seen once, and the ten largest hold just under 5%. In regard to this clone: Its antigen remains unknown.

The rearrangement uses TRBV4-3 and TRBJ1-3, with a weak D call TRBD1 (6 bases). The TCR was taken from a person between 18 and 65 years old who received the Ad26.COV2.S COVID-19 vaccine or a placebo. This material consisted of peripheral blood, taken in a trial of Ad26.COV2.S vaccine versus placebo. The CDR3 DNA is TGCGCCAGCAGCCAAGAGAAGACAGGCTACTCTGGAAACACCATATATTTT. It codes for CASSQEKTGYSGNTIYF.